This T cell receptor beta chain derives from a study of T cell changes during pregnancy in multiple sclerosis. Clones were sequenced by immunoSEQ multiplex PCR, and TCRdb holds only the in-frame ones, with some missing. The top ten hold around 8% of the sample, which has under 35,000 clones, 70% to 90% seen once. The CDR3 length is 15 residues. Looked up from germline, CDR1 is SGHAT and CDR2 is FQNNGV. V dropped 1 base and J dropped 0 bases, with 10 bases sitting between them. The chain is built from TRBV11-2 and TRBJ2-7; D is undetermined. This specimen was CD8+ T cells from peripheral blood mononuclear cells, taken before pregnancy. This TCR was sampled from a female donor with multiple sclerosis, enrolled in a pregnancy study. Written as DNA, the CDR3 is TGTGCCAGCAGCTTAGGAGGTGCGAGCTCCTACGAGCAGTACTTC. Its protein is CASSLGGASSYEQYF.